The 32 T cell receptor beta chains listed next were all sequenced from one sample in a study of blood T cell repertoires in COVID-19. TCRdb's table, derived via immunoSEQ multiplex PCR, lists solely in-frame clones and lacks some. The sample carries some 90,000 clones, about 80% recorded once. The sequenced sample was peripheral blood. Source of these receptors: a woman aged 65 to 85 with acute or convalescent COVID-19.

The rearrangement links TRBV2 to TRBJ2-2; 13 bases fit TRBD2. Per germline, CDR1 SNHLY and CDR2 FYNNEI. V gave up 6 bases and J gave up 7 bases; unmatched junction bases: 5. This CDR3 comprises 15 residues. The CDR3 bases are TGTGCCAGCAGGGCACTAGCGGGAGGGGTCGGGGAGCTGTTTTTT. This sequence encodes CASRALAGGVGELFF.

V is TRBV12-3 or TRBV12-4 and J is TRBJ1-2; D gene unclear. Trimming removed 3 bases from V and 8 bases from J, with 7 bases in between. The CDR3 is 11 residues long. The CDR3 sequence: CASSFRGGYTF. CDR3 coding DNA: TGTGCCAGCAGTTTCCGCGGAGGCTACACCTTC.

The gene calls are TRBV7-7 and TRBJ2-2; D not resolved. The CDR3 has 13 residues. CDR1 is SSHAT, CDR2 FNYEAQ, per germline (reference sequence). V dropped 5 bases and J dropped 4 bases, with 8 bases sitting between them. CDR3 loop: CASSPSGTGELFF. CDR3 DNA sequence: TGTGCCAGCAGCCCTAGTGGCACCGGGGAGCTGTTTTTT.

J is TRBJ1-2 and V is TRBV18; the D is unclear. Germline V gene sequence: CDR1 KGHSH, CDR2 LQKENI. V lost 3 bases, J lost 4 bases, and 6 bases lay in between. The CDR3 consists of 12 residues. The CDR3 DNA reads as TGTGCCAGCTCACCCGGTGGCTATGGCTACACCTTC. It is translated as CASSPGGYGYTF.

V and J are TRBV20-1 and TRBJ1-5; D gene unclear. Deletions cut 3 bases from V and 5 bases from J, with 20 bases between. Germline lookup yields CDR1 DFQATT and CDR2 SNEGSKA (reference sequence). The CDR3 has 16 residues. For the CDR3, the DNA is TGCAGTGCTAGTACTTCTTGGGCACTTGCGTATCAGCCCCAGCATTTT. Its protein is CSASTSWALAYQPQHF.

The chain links TRBV7-2 to TRBJ1-5; 7 bases fit TRBD1. The ends lost 5 bases at V and 3 bases at J; junction bases unmatched: 4. In germline, CDR1 is SGHTA, CDR2 FQGNSA. This CDR3 has 14 residues. The CDR3 DNA sequence: TGTGCCAGCAGCCCCGACAGGGTCAATCAGCCCCAGCATTTT. Translated: CASSPDRVNQPQHF. Drawing the rest from reference TRBV7-2 and TRBJ1-5, the complete variable domain is GAGVSQSPSNKVTEKGKDVELRCDPISGHTALYWYRQSLGQGLEFLIYFQGNSAPDKSGLPSDRFSAERTGGSVSTLTIQRTQQEDSAVYLCASSPDRVNQPQHFGDGTRLSIL.

The chain carries TRBV19 and TRBJ2-1, with D maybe TRBD1 (6 bases). The length of the CDR3 is 15 residues. The V and J ends lost 5 bases and 6 bases respectively, with 17 bases between them. CDR1 is LNHDA, CDR2 SQIVND, per germline (reference sequence). CDR3 nucleotide sequence: TGTGCCAGTAGTCCGAACAAACAGGGCGTCAATGAGCAGTTCTTC. Translation: CASSPNKQGVNEQFF.

The chain couples TRBV7-9 to TRBJ2-7; a weak D match, TRBD1 (7 bases). CDR1 and CDR2 from the germline V gene are SEHNR and FQNEAQ (reference sequence). The CDR3 runs 14 residues. Trimming took 1 base from V and 5 from J, leaving 12 bases between them. This CDR3 is CASSLDGRGDEQYF. CDR3 in DNA: TGTGCCAGCAGCTTAGACGGCAGGGGGGACGAGCAGTACTTC.

This clone has only a few counts. V is TRBV6-6 and J is TRBJ2-5; 7 bases line up with TRBD2. CDR1 and CDR2 (germline): MNHNY, SVGAGI (reference sequence). Unmatched junction bases numbered 8, after V lost 3 bases and J lost 7 bases. The CDR3 totals 14 residues. In nucleotides, the CDR3 is TGTGCCAGCAGTTATGACGGACTAGGGGTGACCCAGTACTTC. This codes for CASSYDGLGVTQYF.

CDR3: CASSLVSGGSQETQYF. Here the CDR3 DNA reads TGTGCCAGCAGCTTAGTTAGCGGGGGTTCCCAAGAGACCCAGTACTTC. J is TRBJ2-5 and V is TRBV7-6; the match to TRBD2 covers 9 bases. This CDR3 region has 16 residues. CDR1 is SGHVS, CDR2 FNYEAQ, per germline. The ends lost 1 base at V and 1 base at J; junction bases unmatched: 4.

The J gene is TRBJ2-5, the V gene TRBV11-2; D ambiguous. Per the germline V gene, CDR1 is SGHAT and CDR2 is FQNNGV. CDR3 length equals 14 residues. V was clipped by 0 bases and J by 3 bases, with 8 bases between them. CDR3 protein: CASSLDPLKETQYF. In nucleotides, the CDR3 is TGTGCCAGCAGCTTAGACCCGTTAAAAGAGACCCAGTACTTC.

The CDR3 DNA follows: TGTGCCAGCAGCCCTGGCAGGGGTGGATGGAACACTGAAGCTTTCTTT. Amino acids: CASSPGRGGWNTEAFF. The chain employs TRBV7-2 and TRBJ1-1, with D possibly being TRBD1 (6 bases). There are 16 residues in the CDR3. The germline V gene encodes CDR1 SGHTA and CDR2 FQGNSA. V dropped 5 bases and J dropped 1 base, with 17 bases sitting between them.

This rearrangement joins TRBV15 to TRBJ1-2; weak D call: TRBD1 (6 bases). The germline CDR1 and CDR2 sequences are LNHNV and YYDKDF (reference sequence). The ends were cut back, 1 base at V and 7 bases at J, with 16 bases in the middle. This CDR3 is built from 15 residues. DNA of the CDR3: TGTGCCACCAGCAGAGGCGAGGGGGTAGGTGGTGGCTACACCTTC. It encodes CATSRGEGVGGGYTF.

The V gene is TRBV28, the J gene TRBJ1-2; D is unclear. CDR3 length: 16 residues. Looked up from germline, CDR1 is MDHEN and CDR2 is SYDVKM. V was clipped by 2 bases and J by 8 bases, with 21 bases between them. The CDR3 region is CASSLVLKPQVAGYTF. The CDR3 DNA reads TGTGCCAGCAGTTTAGTGTTGAAGCCCCAGGTTGCCGGCTACACCTTC.

This rearrangement joins TRBV28 to TRBJ2-1; 13 bases match TRBD2. Germline loops: CDR1 MDHEN, CDR2 SYDVKM. The CDR3 length is 18 residues. The V gene end was trimmed by 7 bases and the J gene end by 0 bases; junction bases not matched to a gene: 9. The CDR3, as DNA: TGTGCCAGCAAGATCACGGGACTAGCGGGAAGCTCCTACAATGAGCAGTTCTTC. It yields the protein CASKITGLAGSSYNEQFF.

The chain has TRBV27 and TRBJ1-5; 8 bases match TRBD1. This CDR3 spans 16 amino acids. Germline V CDR1 and CDR2: MNHEY, SMNVEV (reference sequence). Germline trimming cut 6 bases from V and 0 bases from J; bases unmatched to any gene: 7. The CDR3 protein is CASRVQGGYSNQPQHF. CDR3 in DNA: TGTGCCAGCAGGGTACAGGGGGGATATAGCAATCAGCCCCAGCATTTT.

This sequence joins TRBV5-1 and TRBJ2-3, with D tentatively TRBD2 (5 bases). Germline V gene data show CDR1 as SGHRS and CDR2 as YFSETQ. CDR3 size: 12 residues. Trimming shortened V by 0 bases and J by 6 bases, and 5 bases separated the two germline ends. The CDR3 region is CASSLGGDTQYF. The CDR3 DNA is TGCGCCAGCAGCTTGGGAGGGGATACGCAGTATTTT. Full variable domain (outside the CDR3, taken from reference TRBV5-1 and TRBJ2-3): KAGVTQTPRYLIKTRGQQVTLSCSPISGHRSVSWYQQTPGQGLQFLFEYFSETQRNKGNFPGRFSGRQFSNSRSEMNVSTLELGDSALYLCASSLGGDTQYFGPGTRLTVL.

V and J are TRBV5-4 and TRBJ2-4, with D possibly being TRBD2 (5 bases). The V gene lost 0 bases and the J gene lost 12 bases, with 13 bases spanning the gap. Per germline, CDR1 SGHNT and CDR2 YYREEE (reference sequence). This CDR3 region has 13 residues. The CDR3 coding sequence is TGTGCCAGCAGCTTGGAATGGACGGAGGCTCAGTACTTC. This gives the protein CASSLEWTEAQYF.

The chain employs TRBV5-1 and TRBJ2-7, with D possibly TRBD1 on 5 matching bases. Germline CDR1 reads SGHRS; CDR2 reads YFSETQ. Trimming stripped 2 bases from V and 3 bases from J, with 15 bases between. The CDR3 sequence is 15 residues long. The CDR3 DNA is TGCGCCAGCAGCTTTCACCAGGGTCGTGGCTACGAGCAGTACTTC. It specifies CASSFHQGRGYEQYF. The full variable domain, completed using reference TRBV5-1 and TRBJ2-7, is KAGVTQTPRYLIKTRGQQVTLSCSPISGHRSVSWYQQTPGQGLQFLFEYFSETQRNKGNFPGRFSGRQFSNSRSEMNVSTLELGDSALYLCASSFHQGRGYEQYFGPGTRLTVT.

The chain recombines TRBV5-4 with TRBJ2-1; D perhaps matches TRBD2 (6 bases). Germline CDR1 and CDR2: SGHNT and YYREEE (reference sequence). The CDR3 spans 16 residues. V shed 0 bases and J shed 0 bases, with 10 bases lying between them. The CDR3 DNA is TGTGCCAGCAGCTTGGGCGGGATGAACTCCTACAATGAGCAGTTCTTC. The encoded protein is CASSLGGMNSYNEQFF.

J is TRBJ1-2 and V is TRBV9; TRBD1 matches 11 bases. Germline loops: CDR1 SGDLS, CDR2 YYNGEE. The CDR3 sequence is 15 residues long. Unmatched junction bases numbered 8, after V lost 6 bases and J lost 4 bases. CDR3 loop: CASTEGTGGLYGYTF. CDR3 bases: TGTGCCAGCACCGAAGGGACAGGGGGACTCTATGGCTACACCTTC.

The chain employs TRBV6-2 or TRBV6-3 and TRBJ2-2; 15 bases fit TRBD2. Germline CDR1 is MNHEY and CDR2 is SVGEGT. With V trimmed by 0 bases and J by 1 base, 0 bases remained unmatched. CDR3 size: 18 residues. CDR3 sequence: CASSYSGLAGGNTGELFF. In nucleotides, the CDR3 is TGTGCCAGCAGTTACTCGGGACTAGCGGGGGGGAACACCGGGGAGCTGTTTTTT.

This rearrangement joins TRBV7-9 to TRBJ1-4; 7 nucleotides align to TRBD1. The CDR3 spans 14 residues. After removal of 11 bases from V and 11 bases from J, the junction contained 17 bases not matched to a gene. In germline, CDR1 is SEHNR, CDR2 FQNEAQ (reference sequence). The CDR3 loop is CAGVPKEGAQKLFF. The CDR3, as DNA: TGTGCCGGCGTTCCCAAGGAGGGGGCACAGAAACTGTTTTTT.

The chain employs TRBV28 and TRBJ2-7; possible D gene TRBD2, 6 bases. CDR3 length equals 15 residues. V was cut by 5 bases and J by 0 bases, with 14 bases left in between. The germline CDR1 and CDR2 sequences are MDHEN and SYDVKM. The CDR3 DNA follows: TGTGCCAGCAGTGAGGCGGGACTGAGCTCCTACGAGCAGTACTTC. The encoded protein is CASSEAGLSSYEQYF.

The chain joins TRBV20-1 to TRBJ1-2; TRBD1 matches at 8 bases. With V trimmed by 6 bases and J by 7 bases, 4 bases remained unmatched. The CDR3 spans 11 residues. From germline, CDR1 is DFQATT and CDR2 SNEGSKA (reference sequence). The CDR3 DNA reads as TGCAGTGCGAGACAGGGGTCTGGCTACACCTTC. Its translation: CSARQGSGYTF.

The chain uses TRBV5-1 and TRBJ2-2; possibly TRBD1 for D (5 bases). V dropped 6 bases and J dropped 4 bases, with 19 bases sitting between them. Looked up from germline, CDR1 is SGHRS and CDR2 is YFSETQ. The CDR3 covers 16 residues. The CDR3 nucleotides are TGCGCCAGCAAGTTTACAGGCAGTGTAGGCACCGGGGAGCTGTTTTTT. Amino acids: CASKFTGSVGTGELFF. The variable domain in full, with the rest retrieved from reference TRBV5-1 and TRBJ2-2, is KAGVTQTPRYLIKTRGQQVTLSCSPISGHRSVSWYQQTPGQGLQFLFEYFSETQRNKGNFPGRFSGRQFSNSRSEMNVSTLELGDSALYLCASKFTGSVGTGELFFGEGSRLTVL.

This sequence joins TRBV7-6 and TRBJ2-7, with 7 positions matching TRBD2. This CDR3 comprises 13 residues. Trimming took 5 bases from V and 3 from J; bases not matched to a gene: 4. CDR1 is SGHVS, CDR2 FNYEAQ, per germline. CDR3: CASSRGDGYEQYF. DNA for the CDR3: TGTGCCAGCAGCCGGGGGGACGGCTACGAGCAGTACTTC. Full variable domain (outside the CDR3, taken from reference TRBV7-6 and TRBJ2-7): GAGVSQSPRYKVTKRGQDVALRCDPISGHVSLYWYRQALGQGPEFLTYFNYEAQQDKSGLPNDRFSAERPEGSISTLTIQRTEQRDSAMYRCASSRGDGYEQYFGPGTRLTVT.

The rearrangement uses TRBV5-1 and TRBJ2-2; 8 bases line up with TRBD2. V lost 4 bases to trimming and J lost 5 bases; unmatched junction nucleotides: 19. There are 19 residues in the CDR3. Germline V lookup: CDR1 SGHRS, CDR2 YFSETQ. CDR3 nucleotides: TGCGCCAGCAGCATAACCCTAGCGGGCGTAGGGGCTGGGACCGGGGAGCTGTTTTTT. Protein: CASSITLAGVGAGTGELFF.

The genes are TRBV5-1 and TRBJ1-2; the D is unclear. There are 13 residues in the CDR3. Germline CDR1 is SGHRS and CDR2 is YFSETQ. The germline V and J ends were trimmed by 0 bases and 7 bases, with 10 bases remaining between them. CDR3 in amino acids: CASSLGPGLGYTF. DNA of the CDR3: TGCGCCAGCAGCTTGGGCCCCGGTCTTGGCTACACCTTC.

This chain joins TRBV7-9 and TRBJ1-1; tentative D call: TRBD1 (5 bases). Trimming stripped 6 bases from V and 4 bases from J, with 9 bases between. This CDR3 comprises 12 residues. In germline, CDR1 is SEHNR, CDR2 FQNEAQ (reference sequence). CDR3 loop: CASRGPPTEAFF. The DNA for the CDR3 is TGTGCCAGCAGGGGGCCCCCCACTGAAGCTTTCTTT.

This clone was seen just once. The chain carries TRBV4-3 and TRBJ2-3; 8 bases align to TRBD2. After removal of 1 base from V and 5 bases from J, the junction contained 11 bases not matched to a gene. Germline CDR1 LGHNA, CDR2 YSLEER. This CDR3 region has 17 residues. The DNA for the CDR3 is TGCGCCAGCAGCCAAGCTCCTCCCGGGGGGGCGATAGATACGCAGTATTTT. This codes for CASSQAPPGGAIDTQYF.

This sequence joins TRBV18 and TRBJ2-1; 10 nucleotides match TRBD1. This CDR3 region has 15 residues. V was clipped by 6 bases and J by 4 bases; unmatched bases: 6. Germline-derived CDR1 and CDR2 are KGHSH and LQKENI. The CDR3 DNA sequence: TGTGCCAGCTCGCCCGGGACAGGGGTATACAATGAGCAGTTCTTC. Translated: CASSPGTGVYNEQFF.